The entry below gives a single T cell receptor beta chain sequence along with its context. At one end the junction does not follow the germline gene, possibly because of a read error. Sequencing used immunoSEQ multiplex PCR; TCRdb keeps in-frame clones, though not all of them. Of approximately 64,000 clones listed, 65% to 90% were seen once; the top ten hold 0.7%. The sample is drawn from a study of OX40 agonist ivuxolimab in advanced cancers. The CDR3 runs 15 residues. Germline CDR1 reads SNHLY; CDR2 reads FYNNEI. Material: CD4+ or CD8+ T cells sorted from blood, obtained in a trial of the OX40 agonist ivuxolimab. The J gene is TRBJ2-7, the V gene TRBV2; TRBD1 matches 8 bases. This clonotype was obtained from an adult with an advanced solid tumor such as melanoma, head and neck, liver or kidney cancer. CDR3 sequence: CASSEMGTGSHEQYF. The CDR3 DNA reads TGTGCCAGCAGTGAAATGGGGACAGGCTCCCACGAGCAGTACTTC.